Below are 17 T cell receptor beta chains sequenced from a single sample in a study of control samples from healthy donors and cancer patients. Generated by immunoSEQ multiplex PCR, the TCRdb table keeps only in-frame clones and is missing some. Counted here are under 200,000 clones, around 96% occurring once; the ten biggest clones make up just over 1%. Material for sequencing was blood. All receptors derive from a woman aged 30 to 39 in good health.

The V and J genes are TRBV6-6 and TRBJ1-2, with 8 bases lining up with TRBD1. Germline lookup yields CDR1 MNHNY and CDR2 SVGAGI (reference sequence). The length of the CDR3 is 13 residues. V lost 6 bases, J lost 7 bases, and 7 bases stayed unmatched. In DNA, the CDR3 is TGTGCCAGCAGCCCTGGACAGGGCTCTGGCTACACCTTC. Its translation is CASSPGQGSGYTF.

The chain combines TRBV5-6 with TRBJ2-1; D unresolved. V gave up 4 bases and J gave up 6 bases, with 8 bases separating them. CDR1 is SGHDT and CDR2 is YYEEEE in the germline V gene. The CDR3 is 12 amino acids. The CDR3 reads CASSAVTNEQFF. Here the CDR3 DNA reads TGTGCCAGCAGCGCGGTCACCAATGAGCAGTTCTTC.

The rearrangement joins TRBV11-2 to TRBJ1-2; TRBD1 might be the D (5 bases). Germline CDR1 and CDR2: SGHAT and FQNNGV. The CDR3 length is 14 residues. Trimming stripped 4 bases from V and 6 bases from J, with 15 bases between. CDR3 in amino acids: CASSSNLGGDGYTF. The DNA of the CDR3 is TGTGCCAGCAGCTCCAACTTAGGAGGGGATGGCTACACCTTC.

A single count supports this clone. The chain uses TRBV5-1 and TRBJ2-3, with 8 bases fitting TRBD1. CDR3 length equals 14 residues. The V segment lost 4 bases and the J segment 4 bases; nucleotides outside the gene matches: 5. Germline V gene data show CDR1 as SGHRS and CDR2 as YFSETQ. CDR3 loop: CASSLGQGADTQYF. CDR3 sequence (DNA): TGCGCCAGCAGCCTTGGACAGGGCGCAGATACGCAGTATTTT.

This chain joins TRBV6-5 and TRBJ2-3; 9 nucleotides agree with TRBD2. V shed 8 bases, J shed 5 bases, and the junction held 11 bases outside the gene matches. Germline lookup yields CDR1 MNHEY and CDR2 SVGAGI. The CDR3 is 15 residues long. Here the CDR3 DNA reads TGTGCCAGCGATAGCGGGAGAGGGGGGCGAGATACGCAGTATTTT. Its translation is CASDSGRGGRDTQYF.

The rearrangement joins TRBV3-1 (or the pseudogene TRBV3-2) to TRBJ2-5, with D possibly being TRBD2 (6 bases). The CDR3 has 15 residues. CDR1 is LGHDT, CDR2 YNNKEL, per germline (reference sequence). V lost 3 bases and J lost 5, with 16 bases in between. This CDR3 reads CASSHSPGVMETQYF. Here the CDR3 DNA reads TGTGCCAGCAGCCACAGTCCGGGAGTGATGGAGACCCAGTACTTC.

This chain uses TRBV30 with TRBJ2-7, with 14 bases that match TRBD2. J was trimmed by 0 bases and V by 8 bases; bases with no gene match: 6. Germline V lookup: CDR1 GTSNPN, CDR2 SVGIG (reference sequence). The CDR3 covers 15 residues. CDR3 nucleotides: TGTGCCGCGTCCGGGACTAGCGGGAGCTCCTACGAGCAGTACTTC. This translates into CAASGTSGSSYEQYF. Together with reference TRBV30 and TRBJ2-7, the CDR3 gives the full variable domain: SQTIHQWPATLVQPVGSPLSLECTVEGTSNPNLYWYRQAAGRGLQLLFYSVGIGQISSEVPQNLSASRPQDRQFILSSKKLLLSDSGFYLCAASGTSGSSYEQYFGPGTRLTVT.

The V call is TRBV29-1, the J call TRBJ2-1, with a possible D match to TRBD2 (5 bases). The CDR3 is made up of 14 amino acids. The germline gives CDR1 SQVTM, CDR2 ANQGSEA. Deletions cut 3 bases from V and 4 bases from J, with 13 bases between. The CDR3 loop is CSVDGPGVYNEQFF. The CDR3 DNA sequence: TGCAGCGTTGATGGGCCCGGGGTATACAATGAGCAGTTCTTC.

The DNA for the CDR3 is TGCGCCAGCAGGCCACAGGGAGGCGAGCAGTACTTC. It specifies CASRPQGGEQYF. V is TRBV4-1 and J is TRBJ2-7; D might be TRBD1 or TRBD2, each matching 6 bases. This CDR3 has 12 amino acids. The ends were cut back, 6 bases at V and 6 bases at J, with 12 bases in the middle. Germline CDR1 and CDR2: MGHRA and YSYEKL.

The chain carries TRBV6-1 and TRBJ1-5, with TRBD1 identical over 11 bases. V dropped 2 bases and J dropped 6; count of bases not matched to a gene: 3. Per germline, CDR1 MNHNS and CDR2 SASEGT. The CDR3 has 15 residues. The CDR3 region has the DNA TGTGCCAGCAGTGAAATGGGGACAGGGGGTCAGCCCCAGCATTTT. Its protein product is CASSEMGTGGQPQHF.

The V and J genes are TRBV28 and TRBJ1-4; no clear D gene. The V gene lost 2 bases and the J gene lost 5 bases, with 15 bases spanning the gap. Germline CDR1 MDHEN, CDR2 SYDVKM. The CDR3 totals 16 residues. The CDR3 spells CASSLLSRPTNEKLFF. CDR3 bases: TGTGCCAGCAGTTTACTCTCTAGGCCGACGAATGAAAAACTGTTTTTT.

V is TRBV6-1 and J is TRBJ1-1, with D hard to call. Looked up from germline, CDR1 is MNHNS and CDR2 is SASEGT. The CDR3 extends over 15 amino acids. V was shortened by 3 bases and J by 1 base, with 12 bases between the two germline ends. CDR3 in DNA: TGTGCCAGCAGTGAGACTGATGGTGGGAACACTGAAGCTTTCTTT. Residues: CASSETDGGNTEAFF.

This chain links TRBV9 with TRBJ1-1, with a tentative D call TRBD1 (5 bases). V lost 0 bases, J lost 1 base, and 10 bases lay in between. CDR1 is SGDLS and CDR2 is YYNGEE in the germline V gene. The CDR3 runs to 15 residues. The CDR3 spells CASSVDFGGNTEAFF. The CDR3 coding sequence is TGTGCCAGCAGCGTAGACTTTGGGGGGAACACTGAAGCTTTCTTT. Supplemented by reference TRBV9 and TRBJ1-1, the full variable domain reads DSGVTQTPKHLITATGQRVTLRCSPRSGDLSVYWYQQSLDQGLQFLIQYYNGEERAKGNILERFSAQQFPDLHSELNLSSLELGDSALYFCASSVDFGGNTEAFFGQGTRLTVV.

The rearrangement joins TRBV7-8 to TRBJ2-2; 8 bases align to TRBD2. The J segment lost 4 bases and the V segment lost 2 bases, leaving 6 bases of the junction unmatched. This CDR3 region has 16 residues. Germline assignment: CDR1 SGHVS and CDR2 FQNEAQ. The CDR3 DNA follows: TGTGCCAGCAGCTTAACCGCGGGGGGAGTCACCGGGGAGCTGTTTTTT. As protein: CASSLTAGGVTGELFF.

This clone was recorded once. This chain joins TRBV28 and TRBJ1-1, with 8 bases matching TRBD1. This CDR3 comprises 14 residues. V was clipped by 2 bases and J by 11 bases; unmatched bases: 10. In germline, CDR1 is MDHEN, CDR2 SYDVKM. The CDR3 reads CASSLIGGTGGAFF. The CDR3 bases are TGTGCCAGCAGTTTAATCGGTGGAACAGGGGGGGCTTTCTTT.

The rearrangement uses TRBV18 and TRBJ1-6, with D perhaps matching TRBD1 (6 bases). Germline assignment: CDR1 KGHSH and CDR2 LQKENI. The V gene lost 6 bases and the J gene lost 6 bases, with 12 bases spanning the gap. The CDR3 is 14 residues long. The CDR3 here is CASSQGGGNSPLHF. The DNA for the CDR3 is TGTGCCAGCTCCCAAGGGGGTGGTAATTCACCCCTCCACTTT.

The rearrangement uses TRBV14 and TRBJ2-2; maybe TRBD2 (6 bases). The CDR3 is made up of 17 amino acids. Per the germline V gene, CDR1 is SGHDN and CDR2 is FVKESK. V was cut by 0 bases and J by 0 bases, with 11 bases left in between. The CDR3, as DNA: TGTGCCAGCAGCCAAGATTTGGAGGGACCGAACACCGGGGAGCTGTTTTTT. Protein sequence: CASSQDLEGPNTGELFF.